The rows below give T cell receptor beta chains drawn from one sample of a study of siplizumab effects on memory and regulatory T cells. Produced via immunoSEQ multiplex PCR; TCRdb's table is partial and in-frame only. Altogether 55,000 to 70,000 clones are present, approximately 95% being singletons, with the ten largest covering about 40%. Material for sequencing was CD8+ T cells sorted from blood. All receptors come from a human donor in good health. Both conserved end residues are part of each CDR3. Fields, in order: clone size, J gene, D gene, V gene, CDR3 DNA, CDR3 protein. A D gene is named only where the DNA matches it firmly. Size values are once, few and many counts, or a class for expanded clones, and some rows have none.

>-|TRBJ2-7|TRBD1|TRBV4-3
TGCGCCAGCAGCCAAGATGGGACAGGCTACGAGCAGTACTTC
CASSQDGTGYEQYF
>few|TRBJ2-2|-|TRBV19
TGTGCCAGTAGTATGTTAGGGACCGGGGAGCTGTTTTTT
CASSMLGTGELFF
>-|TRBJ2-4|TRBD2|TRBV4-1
TGCGCCAGCAGCCCCTCTAGCGGGACTTTAGCCAAAAACATTCAGTACTTC
CASSPSSGTLAKNIQYF
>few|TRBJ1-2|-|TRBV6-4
TGTGCCAGCAGTGACTCGGGGGGCGGTGGCTACACCTTC
CASSDSGGGGYTF
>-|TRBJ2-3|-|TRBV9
TGTGCCACATACGGACCACATTCCCCAGATACGCAGTATTTT
CATYGPHSPDTQYF
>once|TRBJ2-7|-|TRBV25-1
TGTGCCAGCAGTGTTTCTGAGGCGAGCTCCTACGAGCAGTACTTC
CASSVSEASSYEQYF
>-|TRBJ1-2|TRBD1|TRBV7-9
TGTGCCAGCATCCCGACAGGGGGCGCAGGCTACACCTTC
CASIPTGGAGYTF
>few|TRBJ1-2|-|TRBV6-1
TGTGCCAGCAGTGACCGGGACAACTATGGCTACACCTTC
CASSDRDNYGYTF
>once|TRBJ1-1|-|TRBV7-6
TGTGCCAGCAGCTTAGATCCAGGCGGGGTGGCTTTCTTT
CASSLDPGGVAFF
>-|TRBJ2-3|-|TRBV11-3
TGTGCCAGCAGCTCGGGACCGGAGCGTCGCACAGATACGCAGTATTTT
CASSSGPERRTDTQYF
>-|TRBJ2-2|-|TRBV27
TGTGCCAGCAGTCCGATTAACACCGGGGAGCTGTTTTTT
CASSPINTGELFF
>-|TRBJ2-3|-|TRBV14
TGTGCCAGCAGCCACTGGACAGATACGCAGTATTTT
CASSHWTDTQYF
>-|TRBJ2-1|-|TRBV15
TGTGCCACCAGCAGAGGAGTGGGGGAGTTATACAATGAGCAGTTCTTC
CATSRGVGELYNEQFF
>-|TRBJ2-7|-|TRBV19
TGTGCCAGTACTCCCCACCGAGGGGGACTGGGCGAGCAGTACTTC
CASTPHRGGLGEQYF
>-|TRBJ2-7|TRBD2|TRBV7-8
TGTGCCAGCAGCAACGCTGACCCGGGACTAGCGGGTATCTACGAGCAGTACTTC
CASSNADPGLAGIYEQYF